This T cell receptor beta chain was sequenced during a study of molecular identifiers for immune sequencing clone quantification. Study-wide results and caveats: Spiked Jurkat TCR RNA originating from one cell could reportedly be identified amid one million naive cells.

CDR1 SGHVT and CDR2 SQSDAQ come from the germline V gene. The ends were cut back, 3 bases at V and 6 bases at J, with 22 bases in the middle. The CDR3 is made up of 17 amino acids. This clonotype has a count of ten or more. Its cognate antigen is unknown. MiXCR, applied by TCRdb to the PCR reads, yields one record per CDR3 protein. The sample lists 300,000 to 350,000 distinct CDR3 sequences, 20% to 25% occurring once. Sequenced: naive CD8+ T cells from blood, with Jurkat cell RNA spiked in. Stated subset: FACS-sorted CD8+CD4-CCR7+CD45RA+ naive T cells. The chain recombines TRBV7-4 with TRBJ2-3; D gene unclear. The receptor comes from a human donor in good health. Some libraries in this study had Jurkat cell RNA spiked in. The CDR3 nucleotides read TGTGCCAGCAGCTTGAAGTTCGGGCGGCCCTCGGCGGATACGCAGTATTTT. Its protein is CASSLKFGRPSADTQYF.